The T cell receptor (beta chain) under discussion was sequenced for a study of CD8+ T cells in alopecia areata (dated by TCRdb to the late 2010s). Regarding the complete study: Treated patients were enrolled in an open-label pilot trial of oral tofacitinib, 5 to 10 mg twice daily, for moderate-to-severe alopecia areata. Amplification of TCRbeta CDR3 regions was done by immunoSEQ multiplex PCR using 35 Vbeta forward primers and 13 Jbeta reverse primers. Patients stayed on tofacitinib for 6 to 18 months and then had 6 months of follow-up off drug so that delayed response and recurrence could be assessed. The study used high-throughput TCRbeta sequencing to examine T cell clonal expansion in alopecia areata, in both the C3H/HeJ mouse model and human patients. RNA was extracted with the PAXgene miRNA kit for fixed scalp, the miRNeasy kit for PBMCs, and the RNeasy kit for mouse skin. On the human side, TCRbeta sequencing was run on scalp tissue and on sorted CD4+ and CD8+ peripheral blood T cells from healthy controls and from alopecia areata patients with either patchy or totalis/universalis disease. Scalp clonality was compared among normal scalp (n=4), patchy alopecia areata scalp (n=8), and alopecia totalis/universalis scalp (n=8). Patients on tofacitinib were biopsied at baseline and after 4 and 24 weeks of treatment, and several of the patients also had a later scalp biopsy. General conclusions and limits of the study: Compared with normal scalp, lesional scalp had higher clonality and more expanded CD8+ clones, particularly in alopecia totalis/universalis, a pattern that suggests antigenic drive. Unlike mouse skin, which is dominated by gammadelta T cells, normal human skin has resident alphabeta T cells that are also sequenced, and this complicates analysis of the scalp TCR repertoire. Shared TCR sequences between patients were less evident than in mice, which may be partly attributable to HLA diversity in the patient population.

Receptors were amplified or captured by the immunoSEQ multiplex PCR assay. To provide template for TCR sequencing, every sample had RNA extracted and reverse transcribed into cDNA. SuperScript III was used to make first-strand cDNA, primed with a 2:1 mix of oligo-dT and random hexamers. Amplification bias was assessed with a synthetic immune receptor repertoire, and residual bias was removed computationally. The authors processed their data as follows. Raw reads were preprocessed to remove errors, and CDR3 was defined by IMGT conventions from the conserved cysteine to phenylalanine. Clonality was computed by normalizing Shannon entropy by log2 of the number of productive unique TCRs and subtracting the result from 1. CD4 or CD8 identity of scalp clones was inferred by cross-referencing scalp TCRbeta sequences with sorted blood CD4 and CD8 repertoires. Drawn from immuneACCESS, this table holds only the in-frame rearrangements with V and J called that TCRdb kept. Clones are partly lost; checked studies trace under half to an unresolved V gene and leave the rest unexplained. That table gives V, J and clone size, and the DNA gave D and trimming. This sample is represented by 110,000 to 150,000 clones; approximately 51% of them were singletons. The leading ten clones occupy over 0.85% of the sample.

A note on this clone: Its antigen is not yet known. No base quality values were provided; no much bigger clone lies one nucleotide off. The sample contains more than one DNA sequence encoding this CDR3.

In light of the paper, this sample's time point label describes: baseline before oral tofacitinib. Lesional scalp punch biopsies and peripheral blood were collected from alopecia areata patients. PBMCs were isolated by density centrifugation and stained for CD3, CD4 and CD8, after which CD4+ and CD8+ T cells were sorted on a FACSAria. There are 15 amino acids in the CDR3, from cysteine to phenylalanine inclusive. Left in the record is the CDR3 DNA by itself, 45 bases read in frame from the first base. At the junction V is shortened by 6 bases and J by 0 bases, with 13 bases in between. Reading the germline V gene gives CDR1 ENHRY and CDR2 SYGVKD.

The sample here was CD4+ T cells sorted from blood, taken at week 0. Rearrangement joined TRBV10-3 to TRBJ2-3; the D segment could be TRBD1, given 6 matching bases. This clonotype was sampled from a human donor with alopecia areata. CDR3 loop: CAISASGTSTDTQYF. The DNA sequence follows: TGTGCCATCAGCGCCTCGGGGACAAGCACAGATACGCAGTATTTT.